The 8 T cell receptor beta chains listed next were all sequenced from one sample in a study of cytomegalovirus exposure and HLA in healthy donors. The PCR used 60 Vbeta and 13 Jbeta primers. Using immunoSEQ multiplex PCR, the repertoire was profiled, and TCRdb retains in-frame clones only, with some absent. The table includes 120,000 or so clones, roughly 85% detected once. Sequencing input: PBMCs. The source is a middle-aged woman in good health and CMV-seropositive.

The chain is built from TRBV28 and TRBJ1-6, with D tentatively TRBD1 (6 bases). The CDR3 contains 13 residues. Germline loops: CDR1 MDHEN, CDR2 SYDVKM. Trimming pared 8 bases from V and 7 bases from J, leaving 12 bases between. The CDR3, as DNA: TGTGCCAGCTCGGGACACGGGAATTCACCCCTCCACTTT. Translated: CASSGHGNSPLHF.

This clone has just a few counts. This rearrangement joins TRBV6-6 to TRBJ2-7; tentative D call: TRBD1 (6 bases). The V end was cut by 2 bases, the J end by 0 bases, with 8 bases between. The CDR3 sequence is 14 residues long. Germline CDR1 MNHNY, CDR2 SVGAGI (reference sequence). CDR3 sequence reads: CASSYRDNSYEQYF. As DNA, the CDR3 is TGTGCCAGCAGTTACCGGGACAACTCCTACGAGCAGTACTTC.

J is TRBJ2-7 and V is TRBV10-3; 7 positions agree with TRBD2. Germline CDR1 is ENHRY and CDR2 is SYGVKD. J gave up 0 bases and V 7 bases, and 6 bases lay outside the gene matches. The CDR3 is made up of 14 amino acids. CDR3 sequence (DNA): TGTGCCATCACCGCCGGGACTACCTCCTACGAGCAGTACTTC. It specifies CAITAGTTSYEQYF.

The CDR3: CASSTKATGHSSYEQYF. The CDR3, as DNA: TGTGCCAGTAGTACAAAAGCCACAGGGCACTCATCCTACGAGCAGTACTTC. The chain carries TRBV19 and TRBJ2-7; D is possibly TRBD1 (6 bases). This CDR3 spans 17 amino acids. Germline-derived CDR1 and CDR2 are LNHDA and SQIVND (reference sequence). Trimming removed 4 bases at V and 1 base at J, with 20 bases between.

The chain links TRBV10-3 to TRBJ2-7; 8 nucleotides match TRBD2. The germline gives CDR1 ENHRY, CDR2 SYGVKD. After removal of 5 bases from V and 4 bases from J, the junction contained 13 bases not matched to a gene. There are 16 residues in the CDR3. The CDR3 DNA follows: TGTGCCATCAGTTCCGCAATTAGCGGGACTTGGTACGAGCAGTACTTC. The encoded protein is CAISSAISGTWYEQYF.

This chain uses TRBV30 with TRBJ1-4, with D tentatively TRBD1 (5 bases). V lost 3 bases and J lost 7, with 15 bases in between. This CDR3 spans 14 amino acids. Germline V gene data show CDR1 as GTSNPN and CDR2 as SVGIG (reference sequence). The CDR3 coding sequence is TGTGCCTGGAGGGCCGGGACTTGGGCTGAAAAACTGTTTTTT. The encoded protein is CAWRAGTWAEKLFF. The variable domain in full, completed from reference TRBV30 and TRBJ1-4, reads SQTIHQWPATLVQPVGSPLSLECTVEGTSNPNLYWYRQAAGRGLQLLFYSVGIGQISSEVPQNLSASRPQDRQFILSSKKLLLSDSGFYLCAWRAGTWAEKLFFGSGTQLSVL.

In its sample, this clone was seen once. The CDR3 protein is CASSSGTGLNQPQHF. For the CDR3, the DNA is TGCGCCAGCAGCTCCGGGACAGGGTTGAATCAGCCCCAGCATTTT. This chain connects TRBV5-1 to TRBJ1-5; TRBD1 matches 9 bases. Germline trimming cut 3 bases from V and 4 bases from J; bases unmatched to any gene: 5. This CDR3 has 15 amino acids. CDR1 SGHRS and CDR2 YFSETQ come from the germline V gene.

The chain employs TRBV5-6 and TRBJ2-3, with D perhaps TRBD2 (6 bases). The germline gives CDR1 SGHDT, CDR2 YYEEEE. V shed 0 bases and J shed 2 bases, with 13 bases lying between them. CDR3 length equals 16 residues. The CDR3 DNA reads TGTGCCAGCAGCTTGGTACGGGAGAGAGTCACAGATACGCAGTATTTT. Protein: CASSLVRERVTDTQYF.